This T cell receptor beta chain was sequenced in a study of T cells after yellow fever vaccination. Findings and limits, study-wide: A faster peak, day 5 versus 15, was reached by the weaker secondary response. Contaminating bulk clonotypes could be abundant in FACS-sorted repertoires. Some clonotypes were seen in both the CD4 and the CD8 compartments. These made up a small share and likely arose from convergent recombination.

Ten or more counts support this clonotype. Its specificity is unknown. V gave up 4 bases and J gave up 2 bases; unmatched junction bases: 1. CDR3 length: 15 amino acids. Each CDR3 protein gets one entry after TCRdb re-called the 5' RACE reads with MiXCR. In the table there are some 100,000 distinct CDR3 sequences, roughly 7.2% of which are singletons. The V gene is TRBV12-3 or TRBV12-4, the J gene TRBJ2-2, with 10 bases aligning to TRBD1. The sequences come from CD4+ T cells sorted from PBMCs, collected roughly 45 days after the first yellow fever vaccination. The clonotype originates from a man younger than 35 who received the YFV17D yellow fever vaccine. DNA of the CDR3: TGTGCCAGCAGTTGGACAGGGGGTAACACCGGGGAGCTGTTTTTT. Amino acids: CASSWTGGNTGELFF.